What follows are 26 T cell receptor beta chains derived from one specimen sequenced in a study of blood T cell repertoires in COVID-19. Assay: immunoSEQ multiplex PCR; the TCRdb copy retains only in-frame clones and omits some. This sample has approximately 160,000 clones, with roughly 90% found just once. The sequencing sample was made of peripheral blood. All receptors derive from a man aged 55 to 70 with active or convalescent COVID-19.

The gene calls are TRBV3-1 (or the pseudogene TRBV3-2) and TRBJ2-3, with 9 nucleotides matching TRBD1. V lost 4 bases and J lost 1; bases outside the gene matches: 15. The CDR3 spans 19 residues. CDR1 and CDR2 (germline): LGHDT, YNNKEL (reference sequence). CDR3 DNA: TGTGCCAGCAGCCGGAGGGACAGGGTAGGGTTAGTTGGCACAGATACGCAGTATTTT. Amino acid sequence: CASSRRDRVGLVGTDTQYF.

The rearrangement joins TRBV2 to TRBJ2-1, with 10 bases that match TRBD1. Trimming removed 6 bases from V and 6 bases from J; junction bases left unmatched: 11. The CDR3 sequence is 16 residues long. CDR1 and CDR2 from the germline V gene are SNHLY and FYNNEI. In nucleotides, the CDR3 is TGTGCCAGCAGGGTGGCGACAGGGGGCCCGGGCAATGAGCAGTTCTTC. This codes for CASRVATGGPGNEQFF.

This chain connects TRBV18 to TRBJ1-3; 12 bases agree with TRBD1. V gave up 0 bases and J gave up 2 bases; unmatched junction bases: 5. This CDR3 is 18 amino acids long. CDR1 and CDR2 (germline): KGHSH, LQKENI. The CDR3 coding sequence is TGTGCCAGCTCACCACCAAGAGGGACAGGGGGCACTGGAAACACCATATATTTT. Its protein product is CASSPPRGTGGTGNTIYF.

The rearrangement links TRBV5-4 to TRBJ1-1; TRBD1 aligns across 9 bases. The trim removed 2 bases at V and 4 bases at J, leaving 9 bases unmatched. The CDR3 runs 16 residues. CDR1 and CDR2 from the germline V gene are SGHNT and YYREEE (reference sequence). This CDR3 is CASSFVGQGGVTEAFF. CDR3 DNA: TGTGCCAGCAGCTTTGTGGGACAGGGAGGCGTCACTGAAGCTTTCTTT.

The chain carries TRBV4-2 and TRBJ2-1; 8 nucleotides match TRBD1. This CDR3 is 16 amino acids long. Looked up from germline, CDR1 is LGHNA and CDR2 is YNFKEQ. J was trimmed by 4 bases and V by 0 bases; bases with no gene match: 5. CDR3 nucleotides: TGTGCCAGCAGCCAAGAACTCAGGACAGGGTACAATGAGCAGTTCTTC. Translated: CASSQELRTGYNEQFF.

V is TRBV18 and J is TRBJ1-2; weak D call: TRBD1 (5 bases). CDR1 and CDR2 from the germline V gene are KGHSH and LQKENI. V was clipped by 2 bases and J by 0 bases, with 16 bases between them. There are 17 residues in the CDR3. CDR3 sequence: CASSPNLAGQANYGYTF. The DNA for the CDR3 is TGTGCCAGCTCACCAAACCTCGCAGGGCAAGCTAACTATGGCTACACCTTC.

The chain combines TRBV12-3 or TRBV12-4 with TRBJ2-1; D gene ambiguous. The CDR3 is made up of 11 amino acids. V was pared by 3 bases and J by 6 bases, with 3 bases between. CDR3 loop: CASSLANEQFF. The CDR3 region has the DNA TGTGCCAGCAGTTTGGCCAATGAGCAGTTCTTC.

The V call is TRBV27, the J call TRBJ2-1; possibly TRBD1 for D (6 bases). This CDR3 has 14 residues. CDR1 and CDR2 from the germline V gene are MNHEY and SMNVEV (reference sequence). V was clipped by 7 bases and J by 2 bases, with 12 bases between them. The CDR3 protein is CASTSTGPYNEQFF. The CDR3 bases are TGTGCCAGCACCTCGACAGGTCCCTACAATGAGCAGTTCTTC.

The chain couples TRBV18 to TRBJ1-1; tentative D call: TRBD1 (5 bases). Germline V gene lookup returns CDR1 KGHSH and CDR2 LQKENI. The CDR3 has 15 residues. V was trimmed by 1 base and J by 6 bases, leaving 15 bases between them. The CDR3 region has the DNA TGTGCCAGCTCACCACTTCCAGGGAGGGACTCTGAAGCTTTCTTT. Translating it yields CASSPLPGRDSEAFF.

The V gene is TRBV27, the J gene TRBJ2-3; 8 positions agree with TRBD1. J lost 5 bases, V lost 3 bases, and 10 bases had no gene match. Germline loops: CDR1 MNHEY, CDR2 SMNVEV (reference sequence). This CDR3 has 16 residues. Here the CDR3 reads CASSLYRGQGLDTQYF. CDR3 DNA sequence: TGTGCCAGCAGTTTGTATAGAGGACAGGGATTAGATACGCAGTATTTT.

The CDR3 coding sequence is TGTGCCAGTAGTAGGAGGCAGGGGGAAAGCAATCAGCCCCAGCATTTT. Translation gives CASSRRQGESNQPQHF. The V gene is TRBV19, the J gene TRBJ1-5; 7 positions match TRBD1. The CDR3 loop spans 16 amino acids. Germline lookup yields CDR1 LNHDA and CDR2 SQIVND (reference sequence). The V and J ends lost 4 bases and 1 base, in that order; junction bases with no gene match: 7.

The rearrangement uses TRBV30 and TRBJ1-1; maybe TRBD1 (5 bases). The CDR3 sequence is 13 residues long. Germline CDR1 and CDR2: GTSNPN and SVGIG (reference sequence). V was shortened by 3 bases and J by 7 bases, with 15 bases between the two germline ends. In DNA form, the CDR3 reads TGTGCCTGGAGGGGAGGTTTTGGGGGTGAAGCTTTCTTT. Amino acids: CAWRGGFGGEAFF.

The genes are TRBV18 and TRBJ1-4, with 8 nucleotides matching TRBD1. With 4 bases clipped from V and 5 bases from J, the junction kept 3 bases outside the gene matches. This CDR3 has 14 amino acids. Germline values: CDR1 KGHSH, CDR2 LQKENI. This chain's CDR3 is CASSRQGLNEKLFF. DNA of the CDR3: TGTGCCAGCTCACGACAGGGGCTAAATGAAAAACTGTTTTTT.

The chain recombines TRBV3-1 (or the pseudogene TRBV3-2) with TRBJ1-1; tentatively, D is TRBD1 (5 bases). The CDR3 contains 16 residues. CDR1 and CDR2 (germline): LGHDT, YNNKEL (reference sequence). The ends were cut back, 0 bases at V and 6 bases at J, with 17 bases in the middle. CDR3: CASSQEGQRYGAEAFF. The DNA of the CDR3 is TGTGCCAGCAGCCAAGAGGGGCAGAGGTATGGTGCTGAAGCTTTCTTT.

The chain links TRBV5-5 to TRBJ2-7, with TRBD2 matching over 16 bases. With 4 bases clipped from V and 4 bases from J, the junction kept 2 bases outside the gene matches. Germline CDR1 reads SGHKS; CDR2 reads YYEKEE (reference sequence). This CDR3 comprises 15 residues. The CDR3: CASSPGLAGGYEQYF. In nucleotides, the CDR3 is TGTGCCAGCAGCCCGGGACTAGCGGGAGGGTACGAGCAGTACTTC.

This clone occurred once. V and J are TRBV5-1 and TRBJ2-5; 11 nucleotides align to TRBD1. The ends lost 5 bases at V and 3 bases at J; junction bases unmatched: 6. Germline CDR1 SGHRS, CDR2 YFSETQ. CDR3 length equals 15 residues. The CDR3 nucleotides read TGCGCCAGCAGTTTCACGGGACAGGGGGAAGAGACCCAGTACTTC. It specifies CASSFTGQGEETQYF.

The chain carries TRBV25-1 and TRBJ1-4; the D is unclear. Between the trimmed V and J ends, which lost 1 base and 7 bases, there was a span of 13 bases. The CDR3 consists of 15 residues. Germline lookup yields CDR1 MGHDK and CDR2 SYGVNS. Here the CDR3 reads CASSELAPSGEKLFF. The CDR3 DNA reads TGTGCCAGCAGTGAATTGGCACCATCGGGTGAAAAACTGTTTTTT.

The rearrangement joins TRBV18 to TRBJ2-5, with a weak D call TRBD1 (5 bases). The V gene's germline CDR1 is KGHSH and CDR2 LQKENI. V was trimmed by 4 bases and J by 5 bases, leaving 17 bases between them. This CDR3 has 15 residues. This CDR3 reads CASSRGQVREETQYF. The CDR3, as DNA: TGTGCCAGCTCACGGGGCCAGGTGAGAGAGGAGACCCAGTACTTC.

The V call is TRBV5-1, the J call TRBJ1-1; D is uncertain. The CDR3 is 15 residues long. Trimming shortened V by 4 bases and J by 1 base, and 14 bases separated the two germline ends. Germline loops: CDR1 SGHRS, CDR2 YFSETQ. CDR3 coding DNA: TGCGCCAGCAGCCTACTTCCCTTTCAGAACACTGAAGCTTTCTTT. Translated: CASSLLPFQNTEAFF.

J is TRBJ1-1 and V is TRBV3-1 (or the pseudogene TRBV3-2); D gene uncertain. Between the trimmed V and J ends, which lost 4 bases and 1 base, there was a span of 10 bases. Germline loops: CDR1 LGHDT, CDR2 YNNKEL (reference sequence). The CDR3 contains 14 residues. CDR3 residues: CASSRELKNTEAFF. The CDR3 nucleotides read TGTGCCAGCAGCCGTGAACTGAAGAACACTGAAGCTTTCTTT.

The V and J genes are TRBV5-5 and TRBJ2-5; either TRBD1 or TRBD2 may fit D (5 bases each). CDR3 size: 13 residues. Trimming left V 4 bases short and J 3 bases short, with 10 bases between. The V gene's germline CDR1 is SGHKS and CDR2 YYEKEE (reference sequence). The CDR3 bases are TGTGCCAGCAGCCTGGGGCGGGAAGAGACCCAGTACTTC. This gives the protein CASSLGREETQYF.

The chain uses TRBV7-9 and TRBJ2-7, with 10 bases lining up with TRBD2. Trimming took 5 bases from V and 4 from J; bases not matched to a gene: 2. This CDR3 has 13 residues. Germline lookup yields CDR1 SEHNR and CDR2 FQNEAQ (reference sequence). In DNA, the CDR3 is TGTGCCAGCAGCCGGACTAGCGGATACGAGCAGTACTTC. Encoded protein: CASSRTSGYEQYF. The full variable domain, completed using reference TRBV7-9 and TRBJ2-7, is DTGVSQNPRHKITKRGQNVTFRCDPISEHNRLYWYRQTLGQGPEFLTYFQNEAQLEKSRLLSDRFSAERPKGSFSTLEIQRTEQGDSAMYLCASSRTSGYEQYFGPGTRLTVT.

The chain combines TRBV7-9 with TRBJ2-5; 10 nucleotides align to TRBD2. CDR1 and CDR2 (germline): SEHNR, FQNEAQ (reference sequence). V shed 5 bases and J 5 bases; nucleotides not matched to a gene: 14. The CDR3 has 17 residues. The CDR3 region is CASSPNSGGAKRETQYF. For the CDR3, the DNA is TGTGCCAGCAGCCCGAACAGCGGGGGGGCGAAAAGGGAGACCCAGTACTTC.

The chain couples TRBV6-6 to TRBJ2-7; D is perhaps TRBD1 (5 bases). The germline gives CDR1 MNHNY, CDR2 SVGAGI (reference sequence). V shed 7 bases and J shed 3 bases, with 16 bases lying between them. The length of the CDR3 is 14 residues. In nucleotides, the CDR3 is TGTGCCAGCAACATAAGGGGAACCTACTACGAGCAGTACTTC. Its protein is CASNIRGTYYEQYF.

CDR3 coding DNA: TGTGCCAGCAGCCCAAGGGGCCGAGTGAAGTACGAGCAGTACTTC. This encodes CASSPRGRVKYEQYF. V and J are TRBV9 and TRBJ2-7; a weak D match, TRBD1 (5 bases). Per the germline V gene, CDR1 is SGDLS and CDR2 is YYNGEE. The CDR3 has 15 residues. Trimming cost V 4 bases and J 4 bases, with 18 bases left between them.

The V and J genes are TRBV7-6 and TRBJ2-7; TRBD2 agrees at 10 bases. The CDR3 is 16 residues long. Losses at the gene ends were 5 bases for V and 0 bases for J; bases not matched to a gene: 7. The germline V gene encodes CDR1 SGHVS and CDR2 FNYEAQ. DNA of the CDR3: TGTGCCAGCAGCGGGAGCGGGAGGGCCAGCTCCTACGAGCAGTACTTC. Translated, it gives CASSGSGRASSYEQYF.